The sequence of this TCR beta chain was determined in a study of regulatory and conventional T cells in RAG deficiency. General study results and limits: These Omenn syndrome Treg sorts may hold peripherally activated cells instead. Control T-cell subsets had markedly higher Shannon entropy and lower Simpson indices than RAG-deficient patients.

Germline CDR1 and CDR2: SGHRS and YFSETQ. Unmatched junction bases numbered 10, after V lost 4 bases and J lost 8 bases. CDR3 size: 15 residues. The data were produced by immunoSEQ multiplex PCR, yet TCRdb's version contains in-frame clones alone and is incomplete. The table records just over 30,000 clones, roughly 96% of them present only once. The sorted conventional CD4+ T cells were CD25-low and CD127-high, with genomic DNA sequenced. With regard to this clone: Its target is unknown.

The sample was also linked to a second study, of regulatory T cells. That investigation notes: The PCR used 52 TRBV and 13 TRBJ primers.

The source of this sequence is a human donor in good health. The source material was CD25- CD4+ T cells sorted from blood. V gene TRBV5-1 combines with J gene TRBJ1-4; 8 bases are a match to TRBD1. As DNA, the CDR3 is TGCGCCAGCAGCGTAGGCCAGGGGGCGGGGGAAAAACTGTTTTTT. Amino acids: CASSVGQGAGEKLFF.